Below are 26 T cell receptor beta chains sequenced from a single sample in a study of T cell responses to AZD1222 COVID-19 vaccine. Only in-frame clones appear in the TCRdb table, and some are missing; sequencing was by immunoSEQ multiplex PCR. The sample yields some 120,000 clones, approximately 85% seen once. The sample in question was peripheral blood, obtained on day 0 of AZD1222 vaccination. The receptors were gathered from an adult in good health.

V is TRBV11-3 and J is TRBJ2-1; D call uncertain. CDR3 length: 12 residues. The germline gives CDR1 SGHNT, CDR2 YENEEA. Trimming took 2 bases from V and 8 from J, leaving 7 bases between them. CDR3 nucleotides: TGTGCCAGCAGCTTAAGTGGGGATGAGCAGTTCTTC. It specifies CASSLSGDEQFF. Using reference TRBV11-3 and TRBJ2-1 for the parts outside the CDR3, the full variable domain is EAGVVQSPRYKIIEKKQPVAFWCNPISGHNTLYWYLQNLGQGPELLIRYENEEAVDDSQLPKDRFSAERLKGVDSTLKIQPAELGDSAVYLCASSLSGDEQFFGPGTRLTVL.

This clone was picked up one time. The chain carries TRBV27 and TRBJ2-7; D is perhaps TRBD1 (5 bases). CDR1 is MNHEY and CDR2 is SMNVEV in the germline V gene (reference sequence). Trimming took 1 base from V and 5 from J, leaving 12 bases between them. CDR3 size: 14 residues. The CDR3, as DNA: TGTGCCAGCAGTTTATATGCAGGGTCAGACGAGCAGTACTTC. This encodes CASSLYAGSDEQYF.

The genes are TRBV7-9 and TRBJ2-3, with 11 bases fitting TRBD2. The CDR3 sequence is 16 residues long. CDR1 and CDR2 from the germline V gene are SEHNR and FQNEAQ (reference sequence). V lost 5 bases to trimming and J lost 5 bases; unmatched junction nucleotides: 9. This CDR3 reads CASSRPTSGSGDTQYF. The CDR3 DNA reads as TGTGCCAGCAGCCGCCCAACTAGCGGGAGTGGAGATACGCAGTATTTT. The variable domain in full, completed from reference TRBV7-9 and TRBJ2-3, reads DTGVSQNPRHKITKRGQNVTFRCDPISEHNRLYWYRQTLGQGPEFLTYFQNEAQLEKSRLLSDRFSAERPKGSFSTLEIQRTEQGDSAMYLCASSRPTSGSGDTQYFGPGTRLTVL.

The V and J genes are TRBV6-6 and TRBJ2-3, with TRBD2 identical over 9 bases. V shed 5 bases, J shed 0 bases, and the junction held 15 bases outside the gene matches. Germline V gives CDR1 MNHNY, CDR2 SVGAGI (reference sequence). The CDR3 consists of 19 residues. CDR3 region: CASSRFRNLAGTSTDTQYF. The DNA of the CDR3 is TGTGCCAGCAGTCGATTTAGGAACCTAGCGGGGACTAGCACAGATACGCAGTATTTT.

The CDR3 coding sequence is TGTGCCAGCAGTGACAGCCGCTTGGTTCAGCCCCAGCATTTT. As protein: CASSDSRLVQPQHF. The V call is TRBV2, the J call TRBJ1-5; unclear D gene. Germline V gives CDR1 SNHLY, CDR2 FYNNEI. V lost 3 bases to trimming and J lost 6 bases, with 12 bases between them. This CDR3 is built from 14 residues.

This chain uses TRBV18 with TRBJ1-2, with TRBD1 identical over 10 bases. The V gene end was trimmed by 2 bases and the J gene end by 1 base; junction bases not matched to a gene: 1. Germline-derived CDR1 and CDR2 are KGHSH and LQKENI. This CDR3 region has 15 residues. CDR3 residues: CASSPRDRGNYGYTF. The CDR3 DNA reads TGTGCCAGCTCACCAAGGGACAGGGGTAACTATGGCTACACCTTC. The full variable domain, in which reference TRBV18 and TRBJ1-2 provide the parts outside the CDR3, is NAGVMQNPRHLVRRRGQEARLRCSPMKGHSHVYWYRQLPEEGLKFMVYLQKENIIDESGMPKERFSAEFPKEGPSILRIQQVVRGDSAAYFCASSPRDRGNYGYTFGSGTRLTVV.

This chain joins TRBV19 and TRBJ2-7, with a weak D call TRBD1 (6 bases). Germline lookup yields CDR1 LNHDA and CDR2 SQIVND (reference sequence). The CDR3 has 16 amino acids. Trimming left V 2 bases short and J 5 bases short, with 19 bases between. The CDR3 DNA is TGTGCCAGTAGTATATTCGGGACAAAGGGCCGGAACGAGCAGTACTTC. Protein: CASSIFGTKGRNEQYF.

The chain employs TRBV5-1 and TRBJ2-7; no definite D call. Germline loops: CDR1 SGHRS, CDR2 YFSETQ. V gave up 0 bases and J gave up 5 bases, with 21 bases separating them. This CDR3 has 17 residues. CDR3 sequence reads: CASSLGSVYSSYHEQYF. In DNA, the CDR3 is TGCGCCAGCAGCTTGGGTTCGGTCTATTCCTCTTATCACGAGCAGTACTTC.

The CDR3 reads CASSSTGPTEAFF. CDR3 nucleotides: TGTGCCAGCAGCTCTACAGGGCCCACTGAAGCTTTCTTT. V is TRBV7-2 and J is TRBJ1-1; tentatively, D is TRBD1 (6 bases). This CDR3 is 13 amino acids long. Germline V lookup: CDR1 SGHTA, CDR2 FQGNSA. The V gene lost 4 bases and the J gene lost 4 bases, with 10 bases spanning the gap. Complete variable domain (other parts from reference TRBV7-2 and TRBJ1-1): GAGVSQSPSNKVTEKGKDVELRCDPISGHTALYWYRQSLGQGLEFLIYFQGNSAPDKSGLPSDRFSAERTGGSVSTLTIQRTQQEDSAVYLCASSSTGPTEAFFGQGTRLTVV.

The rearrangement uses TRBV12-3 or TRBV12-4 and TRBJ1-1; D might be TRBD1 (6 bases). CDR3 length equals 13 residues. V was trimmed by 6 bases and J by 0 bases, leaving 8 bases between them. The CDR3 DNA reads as TGTGCCAGCAGCCAGGGGATGAACACTGAAGCTTTCTTT. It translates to CASSQGMNTEAFF.

The CDR3 DNA reads TGTGCCAGCAGGCCGGAGCGGTTCACCGGGGAGCTGTTTTTT. Translating gives CASRPERFTGELFF. The chain has TRBV21-1 and TRBJ2-2; the table calls TRBD2, which could not be checked here. TRBV21-1 is designated a pseudogene. The CDR3 is 14 amino acids.

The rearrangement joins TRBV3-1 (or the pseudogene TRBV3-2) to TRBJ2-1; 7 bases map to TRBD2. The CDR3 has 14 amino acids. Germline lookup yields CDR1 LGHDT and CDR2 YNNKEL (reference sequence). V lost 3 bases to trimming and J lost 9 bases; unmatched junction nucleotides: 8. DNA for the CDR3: TGTGCCAGCAGCCACCGAACTAGCGTTCGTGAGCAGTTCTTC. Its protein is CASSHRTSVREQFF.

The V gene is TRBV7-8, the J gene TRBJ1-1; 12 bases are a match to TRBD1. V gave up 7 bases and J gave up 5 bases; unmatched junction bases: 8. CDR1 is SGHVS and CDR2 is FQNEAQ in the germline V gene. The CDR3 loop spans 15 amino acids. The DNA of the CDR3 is TGTGCCAGCACGGGACAGGGGGCTGTTTGGACTGAAGCTTTCTTT. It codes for CASTGQGAVWTEAFF.

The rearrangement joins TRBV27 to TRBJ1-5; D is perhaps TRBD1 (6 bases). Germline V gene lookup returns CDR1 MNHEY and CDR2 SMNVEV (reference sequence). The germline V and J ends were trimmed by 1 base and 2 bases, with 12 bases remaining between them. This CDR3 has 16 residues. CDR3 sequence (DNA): TGTGCCAGCAGTTTATTCCCCTACAGGGGCAATCAGCCCCAGCATTTT. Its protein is CASSLFPYRGNQPQHF.

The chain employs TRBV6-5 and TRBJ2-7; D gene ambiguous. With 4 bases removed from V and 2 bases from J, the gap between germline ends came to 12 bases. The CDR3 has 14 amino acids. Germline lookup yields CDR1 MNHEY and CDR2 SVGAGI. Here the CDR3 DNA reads TGTGCCAGCAGTTTTCAGCCCGAGACCTACGAGCAGTACTTC. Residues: CASSFQPETYEQYF.

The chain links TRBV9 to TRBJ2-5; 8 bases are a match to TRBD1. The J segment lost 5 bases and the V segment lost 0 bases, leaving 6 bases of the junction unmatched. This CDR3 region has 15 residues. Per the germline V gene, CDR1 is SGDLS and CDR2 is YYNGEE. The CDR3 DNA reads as TGTGCCAGCAGCGTAGGGTCCAGGGGGCTCGAGACCCAGTACTTC. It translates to CASSVGSRGLETQYF.

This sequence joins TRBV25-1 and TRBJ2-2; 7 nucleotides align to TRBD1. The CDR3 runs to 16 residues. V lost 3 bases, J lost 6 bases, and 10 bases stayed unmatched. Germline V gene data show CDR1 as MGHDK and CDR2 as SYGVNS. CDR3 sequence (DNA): TGTGCCAGCAGTGACCAGAAGACAGGGTTCGCCGGGGAGCTGTTTTTT. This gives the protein CASSDQKTGFAGELFF.

The CDR3 DNA reads TGCGCCACTCGGTCCCCCCTGGGCGGGGTGAACACCGGGGAGCTGTTTTTT. It codes for CATRSPLGGVNTGELFF. The genes are TRBV10-1 and TRBJ2-2; D perhaps matches TRBD2 (6 bases). CDR1 is WNHNN and CDR2 is SYGVQD in the germline V gene (reference sequence). The V gene lost 10 bases and the J gene lost 1 base, with 22 bases spanning the gap. The CDR3 consists of 17 residues.

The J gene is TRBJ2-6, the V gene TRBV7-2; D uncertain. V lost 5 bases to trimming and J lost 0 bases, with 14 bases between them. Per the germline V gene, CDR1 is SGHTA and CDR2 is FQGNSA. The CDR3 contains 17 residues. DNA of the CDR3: TGTGCCAGCAGCAAGCCCCTTGGTACCTCTGGGGCCAACGTCCTGACTTTC. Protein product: CASSKPLGTSGANVLTF.

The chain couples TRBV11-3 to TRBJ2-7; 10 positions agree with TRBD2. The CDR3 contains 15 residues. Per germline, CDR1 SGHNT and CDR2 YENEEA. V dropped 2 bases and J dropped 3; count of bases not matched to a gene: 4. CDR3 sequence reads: CASSLPSSGSYEQYF. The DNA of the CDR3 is TGTGCCAGCAGCTTACCCTCTAGCGGGAGCTACGAGCAGTACTTC.

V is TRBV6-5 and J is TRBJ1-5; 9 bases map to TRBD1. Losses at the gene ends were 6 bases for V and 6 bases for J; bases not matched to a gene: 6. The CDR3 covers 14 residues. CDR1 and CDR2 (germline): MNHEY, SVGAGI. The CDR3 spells CASSPGTGSQPQHF. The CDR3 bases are TGTGCCAGCAGCCCAGGGACAGGGAGTCAGCCCCAGCATTTT.

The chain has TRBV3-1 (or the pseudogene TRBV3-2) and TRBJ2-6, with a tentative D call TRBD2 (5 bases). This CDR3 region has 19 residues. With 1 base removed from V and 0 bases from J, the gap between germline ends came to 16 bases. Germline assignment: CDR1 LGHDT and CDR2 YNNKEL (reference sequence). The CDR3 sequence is CASSQVEGFGPSGANVLTF. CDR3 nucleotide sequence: TGTGCCAGCAGCCAAGTAGAGGGTTTCGGGCCCTCTGGGGCCAACGTCCTGACTTTC.

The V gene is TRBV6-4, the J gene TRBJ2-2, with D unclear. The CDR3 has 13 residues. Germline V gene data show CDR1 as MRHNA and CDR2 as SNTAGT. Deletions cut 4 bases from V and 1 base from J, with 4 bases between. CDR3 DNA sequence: TGTGCCAGCAGTGCGGGGAACACCGGGGAGCTGTTTTTT. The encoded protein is CASSAGNTGELFF.

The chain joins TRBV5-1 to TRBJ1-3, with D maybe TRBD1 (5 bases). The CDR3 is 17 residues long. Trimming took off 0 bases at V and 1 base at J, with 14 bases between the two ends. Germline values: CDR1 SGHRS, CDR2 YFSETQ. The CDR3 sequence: CASSLEMGPGSGNTIYF. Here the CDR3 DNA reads TGCGCCAGCAGCTTGGAAATGGGACCCGGGTCTGGAAACACCATATATTTT.

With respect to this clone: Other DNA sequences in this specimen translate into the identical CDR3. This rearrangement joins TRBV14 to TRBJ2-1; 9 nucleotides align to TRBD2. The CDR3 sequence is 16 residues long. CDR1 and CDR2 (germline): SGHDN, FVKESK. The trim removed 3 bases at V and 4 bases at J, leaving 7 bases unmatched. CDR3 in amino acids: CASSHSSSGRYNEQFF. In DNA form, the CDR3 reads TGTGCCAGCAGCCACAGTAGTAGCGGGAGATACAATGAGCAGTTCTTC.

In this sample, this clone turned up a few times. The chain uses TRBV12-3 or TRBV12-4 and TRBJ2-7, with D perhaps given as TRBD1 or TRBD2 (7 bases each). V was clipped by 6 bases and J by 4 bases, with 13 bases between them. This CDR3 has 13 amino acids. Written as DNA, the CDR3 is TGTGCCAGCAGCCAGGGGGGGAGATACGAGCAGTACTTC. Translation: CASSQGGRYEQYF.